These 30 T cell receptor beta chains came from one sample sequenced in a study of early T cells in non-severe SARS-CoV-2 infection. One entry per CDR3 protein results from TCRdb running MiXCR on the 5' RACE reads. Of about 83,000 distinct CDR3 sequences detected, around an eighth appear once; the ten largest clones hold under 8%. Sequenced sample: whole blood. The origin of the receptors is an adult who was a healthcare worker with PCR-confirmed SARS-CoV-2 infection or an uninfected control (not recorded which).

This chain uses TRBV6-6 with TRBJ1-1; D call uncertain. Trimming pared 5 bases from V and 3 bases from J, leaving 13 bases between. Germline CDR1 MNHNY, CDR2 SVGAGI (reference sequence). This CDR3 spans 14 amino acids. The CDR3 DNA follows: TGTGCCAGCAGTGACCCAACTAAGTACACTGAAGCTTTCTTT. Protein sequence: CASSDPTKYTEAFF.

This chain joins TRBV27 and TRBJ1-6; 7 bases map to TRBD1. J gave up 7 bases and V 2 bases, and 5 bases lay outside the gene matches. This CDR3 is built from 15 residues. Germline V gene data show CDR1 as MNHEY and CDR2 as SMNVEV (reference sequence). This CDR3 reads CASSLVDRRNSPLHF. Written as DNA, the CDR3 is TGTGCCAGCAGTTTAGTGGACAGGAGGAATTCACCCCTCCACTTT.

This clonotype has just a few counts. The chain links TRBV20-1 to TRBJ2-1; 7 bases map to TRBD2. This CDR3 spans 15 amino acids. Germline CDR1 reads DFQATT; CDR2 reads SNEGSKA (reference sequence). Germline trimming cut 0 bases from V and 5 bases from J; bases unmatched to any gene: 7. The DNA of the CDR3 is TGCAGTGCTAGAGATCCGGCTAGCGGACACAATGAGCAGTTCTTC. This sequence encodes CSARDPASGHNEQFF.

The chain's CDR3 is CSARVGDTQYF. CDR3 DNA: TGCAGTGCTAGAGTCGGGGATACGCAGTATTTT. J is TRBJ2-3 and V is TRBV20-1; D call uncertain. Trimming took 1 base from V and 6 from J, leaving 5 bases between them. The CDR3 is made up of 11 amino acids. In germline, CDR1 is DFQATT, CDR2 SNEGSKA (reference sequence).

This clonotype was found a few times. This sequence joins TRBV6-2 or TRBV6-3 and TRBJ1-1; 7 bases align to TRBD1. The CDR3 contains 13 residues. The V segment lost 6 bases and the J segment 3 bases; nucleotides outside the gene matches: 4. Germline CDR1 is MNHEY and CDR2 is SVGEGT. CDR3 amino acids: CASRVTGYTEAFF. The CDR3 DNA sequence: TGTGCCAGCAGGGTGACAGGGTACACTGAAGCTTTCTTT.

As for this clonotype: At one of its ends the junction is not consistent with the germline gene, which may arise from a read error. The chain couples TRBV5-6 to TRBJ2-3; TRBD1 might be the D (5 bases). Per germline, CDR1 SGHDT and CDR2 YYEEEE. The CDR3 covers 13 residues. The CDR3 spells CVSSLVDSDTQYF. CDR3 in DNA: TGTGTCAGCAGCTTGGTTGACAGCGATACGCAGTATTTT.

This clonotype was seen many times. The chain uses TRBV6-1 and TRBJ2-5; tentative D call: TRBD1 (5 bases). CDR1 is MNHNS, CDR2 SASEGT, per germline. The CDR3 loop spans 15 amino acids. Trimming removed 5 bases from V and 4 bases from J, with 17 bases in between. CDR3 DNA: TGTGCCAGCAGTCTCAAAGGGGCGCGCTCAGAGACCCAGTACTTC. It encodes CASSLKGARSETQYF.

Regarding this clonotype: Its ends do not fully match the called genes, so a read error is possible. V and J are TRBV11-2 and TRBJ2-4, with 9 bases that match TRBD1. This CDR3 comprises 18 residues. The germline CDR1 and CDR2 sequences are SGHAT and FQNNGV. CDR3 amino acids: CASSPFETGGLARNIQYF. DNA of the CDR3: TGTGCCAGCAGTCCTTTTGAAACAGGGGGCCTAGCCAGAAACATTCAGTACTTC. Using reference TRBV11-2 and TRBJ2-4 for the parts outside the CDR3, the full variable domain is EAGVAQSPRYKIIEKRQSVAFWCNPISGHATLYWYQQILGQGPKLLIQFQNNGVVDDSQLPKDRFSAERLKGVDSTLKIQPAKLEDSAVYLCASSPFETGGLARNIQYFGAGTRLSVL.

The chain combines TRBV7-3 with TRBJ1-1; TRBD1 agrees at 7 bases. After removal of 5 bases from V and 5 bases from J, the junction contained 11 bases not matched to a gene. Per germline, CDR1 SGHTA and CDR2 FQGTGA. This CDR3 is 15 amino acids long. CDR3 in amino acids: CASSPFRTGRTEAFF. CDR3 sequence (DNA): TGTGCCAGCAGCCCATTCCGGACAGGAAGGACTGAAGCTTTCTTT.

This clonotype showed up many times. Germline and junction disagree at one end, which may indicate a read error. The genes are TRBV7-7 and TRBJ2-2; 9 nucleotides align to TRBD2. The CDR3 is 16 amino acids. CDR1 is SSHAT and CDR2 is FNYEAQ in the germline V gene (reference sequence). The CDR3: CASSRAGGIDTGELFF. CDR3 bases: TGTGCTAGCAGCCGAGCGGGAGGAATTGACACCGGGGAGCTGTTTTTT.

This clonotype has just a few counts. J is TRBJ2-4 and V is TRBV3-1; D is possibly TRBD1 (6 bases). This CDR3 has 16 residues. Germline V lookup: CDR1 LGHDT, CDR2 YNNKEL (reference sequence). V was trimmed by 4 bases and J by 0 bases, leaving 13 bases between them. The CDR3 coding sequence is TGTGCCAGCAGCCCGGGACACTCGCTAGCCAAAAACATTCAGTACTTC. It is translated as CASSPGHSLAKNIQYF.

The chain is built from TRBV19 and TRBJ2-1, with TRBD2 matching over 7 bases. Germline V gene data show CDR1 as LNHDA and CDR2 as SQIVND (reference sequence). The V segment lost 9 bases and the J segment 0 bases; nucleotides outside the gene matches: 8. The CDR3 has 15 residues. The CDR3 reads CASTPGGSSYNEQFF. The CDR3 bases are TGTGCCAGCACTCCGGGCGGGAGCTCCTACAATGAGCAGTTCTTC.

Comments on this clonotype: One end of the junction does not line up with germline, which may come from a read error. The CDR3 protein is CASSVDPQGVPLNF. CDR3 nucleotides: TGTGCCAGCAGCGTAGATCCGCAGGGGGTCCCCCTGAACTTC. The chain uses TRBV9 and TRBJ2-7, with 7 bases matching TRBD1. Germline lookup yields CDR1 SGDLS and CDR2 YYNGEE. The CDR3 sequence is 14 residues long.

This clonotype has a count of ten or more. The chain couples TRBV20-1 to TRBJ1-2; the D is unclear. Germline V gene lookup returns CDR1 DFQATT and CDR2 SNEGSKA (reference sequence). The CDR3 has 13 residues. Between the trimmed V and J ends, which lost 0 bases and 7 bases, there was a span of 12 bases. In DNA, the CDR3 is TGCAGTGCTAGAGACGACCGCCAGACTGGCTACACCTTC. It yields the protein CSARDDRQTGYTF.

Only a few counts were recorded for this clonotype. The rearrangement joins TRBV19 to TRBJ1-5, with a weak D call TRBD1 (5 bases). Between the trimmed V and J ends, which lost 9 bases and 3 bases, there was a span of 9 bases. CDR1 is LNHDA, CDR2 SQIVND, per germline (reference sequence). The CDR3 spans 12 residues. CDR3 loop: CASRDPNQPQHF. The CDR3 DNA reads TGTGCCAGCCGGGACCCCAATCAGCCCCAGCATTTT.

In nucleotides, the CDR3 is TGTGCCAGCAAATGGGGACAGAACACCGGGGAGCTGTTTTTT. This sequence encodes CASKWGQNTGELFF. V is TRBV5-6 and J is TRBJ2-2; TRBD1 is a possible D gene (6 bases). The CDR3 has 14 residues. The germline V and J ends were trimmed by 6 bases and 1 base, with 10 bases remaining between them. Germline V CDR1 and CDR2: SGHDT, YYEEEE.

This clonotype came up a few times. The CDR3 DNA is TGCAGTGCCAGTCGAAACAATGAGCAGTTCTTC. It is translated as CSASRNNEQFF. The genes are TRBV20-1 and TRBJ2-1; D gene uncertain. Trimming removed 6 bases from V and 5 bases from J, with 8 bases in between. The CDR3 is 11 residues long. From germline, CDR1 is DFQATT and CDR2 SNEGSKA (reference sequence).

The J gene is TRBJ2-4, the V gene TRBV20-1; TRBD2 matches 10 bases. Germline CDR1 and CDR2: DFQATT and SNEGSKA (reference sequence). The CDR3 sequence is 17 residues long. V lost 3 bases to trimming and J lost 3 bases; unmatched junction nucleotides: 11. The CDR3 coding sequence is TGCAGTGCTAGGGTTGCTAGCGGGAGTTTGGGCAAAAACATTCAGTACTTC. This gives the protein CSARVASGSLGKNIQYF.

Of note for this clonotype: Being one base from a much bigger clone, this may be a read error. CDR3: CASSPGQGYTGELIF. As DNA, the CDR3 is TGTGCCAGCAGTCCGGGACAGGGGTACACCGGGGAGCTGATTTTT. The rearrangement links TRBV12-3 or TRBV12-4 to TRBJ2-2; 10 bases match TRBD1. The CDR3 length is 15 residues.

The chain joins TRBV11-2 to TRBJ2-3; 10 nucleotides align to TRBD2. The germline gives CDR1 SGHAT, CDR2 FQNNGV. The V gene end was trimmed by 4 bases and the J gene end by 7 bases; junction bases not matched to a gene: 17. The CDR3 runs 18 residues. CDR3 in amino acids: CASSSPISSGRDPYTQYF. The CDR3 DNA reads TGTGCCAGCAGCTCTCCGATCTCGAGCGGGAGGGACCCTTATACGCAGTATTTT.

The chain carries TRBV5-1 and TRBJ1-1, with 10 positions matching TRBD1. From germline, CDR1 is SGHRS and CDR2 YFSETQ. This CDR3 is built from 14 residues. Unmatched junction bases numbered 7, after V lost 6 bases and J lost 5 bases. The CDR3 region is CASTWDRGGTEAFF. CDR3 DNA: TGCGCCAGCACCTGGGACAGGGGAGGGACTGAAGCTTTCTTT.

This clonotype was picked up a small number of times. This rearrangement joins TRBV10-3 to TRBJ1-5, with 9 bases that match TRBD1. The CDR3 is made up of 14 amino acids. Germline CDR1 and CDR2: ENHRY and SYGVKD. V dropped 5 bases and J dropped 6; count of bases not matched to a gene: 5. In nucleotides, the CDR3 is TGTGCCATCAGTTCGGACAGGGGAGGTCAGCCCCAGCATTTT. Its translation: CAISSDRGGQPQHF.

At least ten counts were recorded for this clonotype. This chain joins TRBV4-3 and TRBJ2-7; TRBD1 matches at 7 bases. The CDR3 totals 15 residues. V dropped 1 base and J dropped 5; count of bases not matched to a gene: 8. Germline V lookup: CDR1 LGHNA, CDR2 YSLEER. The CDR3, as DNA: TGCGCCAGCAGCCAAGGGGACCGGGACAGCAACGAGCAGTACTTC. This codes for CASSQGDRDSNEQYF.

This clonotype has at least ten counts. V and J are TRBV9 and TRBJ2-1, with D perhaps TRBD1 (6 bases). Germline CDR1 reads SGDLS; CDR2 reads YYNGEE. V was trimmed by 6 bases and J by 0 bases, leaving 16 bases between them. This CDR3 comprises 16 residues. For the CDR3, the DNA is TGTGCCAGCACCACTTCTACAGGGCCCTCCTACAATGAGCAGTTCTTC. It translates to CASTTSTGPSYNEQFF.

The chain combines TRBV4-1 with TRBJ1-4; D is undetermined. Germline CDR1 reads MGHRA; CDR2 reads YSYEKL. Trimming removed 3 bases from V and 8 bases from J, with 16 bases in between. The CDR3 has 15 residues. In nucleotides, the CDR3 is TGCGCCAGCAGCCAGACTGGACCTTGGAGGGAAAAACTGTTTTTT. Translation gives CASSQTGPWREKLFF.

This clonotype appeared a few times. The V and J genes are TRBV27 and TRBJ1-4; D uncertain. The germline V gene has CDR1 MNHEY and CDR2 SMNVEV (reference sequence). CDR3 length: 13 amino acids. V lost 5 bases and J lost 4, with 8 bases in between. Written as DNA, the CDR3 is TGTGCCAGCAGTCGGAGGCTTAATGAAAAACTGTTTTTT. The encoded protein is CASSRRLNEKLFF.

This clonotype was counted at least ten times. The rearrangement joins TRBV7-9 to TRBJ2-3, with D perhaps being TRBD1 or TRBD2 (5 bases each). Germline CDR1 and CDR2: SEHNR and FQNEAQ (reference sequence). V was clipped by 8 bases and J by 5 bases, with 14 bases between them. The CDR3 is 13 amino acids. The CDR3 bases are TGTGCCAGCGGCCTGGGGGTGAGAGATACGCAGTATTTT. This sequence encodes CASGLGVRDTQYF.

In this sample, this clonotype turned up many times. The CDR3 DNA follows: TGCGCCAGCAGCCCCCAGTGGACCTTACTACGACTAGCGGCCTACGAGCAGTACTTC. Protein: CASSPQWTLLRLAAYEQYF. This chain uses TRBV5-1 with TRBJ2-7, with 9 bases matching TRBD2. CDR1 and CDR2 (germline): SGHRS, YFSETQ. V was pared by 4 bases and J by 2 bases, with 19 bases of the junction left unmatched. This CDR3 is 19 amino acids long.

This clonotype was seen many times. V usage is TRBV11-2 and J usage is TRBJ2-5, with D unresolved. With 3 bases removed from V and 0 bases from J, the gap between germline ends came to 5 bases. Germline CDR1 SGHAT, CDR2 FQNNGV. CDR3 length: 13 amino acids. CDR3 protein: CASSLTYQETQYF. CDR3 coding DNA: TGTGCCAGCAGCTTGACGTACCAAGAGACCCAGTACTTC.

The CDR3 region is CASRFSGGSGANVLTF. The CDR3 region has the DNA TGTGCCAGCAGGTTTTCTGGCGGCTCTGGGGCCAACGTCCTGACTTTC. V usage is TRBV11-2 and J usage is TRBJ2-6; D not resolved. Trimming cost V 6 bases and J 0 bases, with 12 bases left between them. This CDR3 spans 16 amino acids. CDR1 is SGHAT and CDR2 is FQNNGV in the germline V gene.